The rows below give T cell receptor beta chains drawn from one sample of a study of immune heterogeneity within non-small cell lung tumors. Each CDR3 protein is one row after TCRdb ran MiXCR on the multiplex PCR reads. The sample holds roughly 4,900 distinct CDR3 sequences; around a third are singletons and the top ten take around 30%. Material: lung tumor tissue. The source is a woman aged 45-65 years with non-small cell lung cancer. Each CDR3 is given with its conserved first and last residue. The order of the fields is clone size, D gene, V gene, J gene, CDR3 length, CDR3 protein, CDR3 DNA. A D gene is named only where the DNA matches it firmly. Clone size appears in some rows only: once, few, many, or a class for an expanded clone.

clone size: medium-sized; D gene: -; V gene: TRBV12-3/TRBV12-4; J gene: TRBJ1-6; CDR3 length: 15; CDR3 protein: CASSPGGGGNSPLHF; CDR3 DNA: TGTGCCAGCAGTCCGGGGGGGGGAGGTAATTCACCCCTCCACTTT
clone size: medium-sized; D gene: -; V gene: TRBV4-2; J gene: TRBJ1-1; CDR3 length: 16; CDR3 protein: CASSQGLGGKNTEAFF; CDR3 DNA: TGTGCCAGCAGCCAAGGGTTAGGAGGCAAGAACACTGAAGCTTTCTTT
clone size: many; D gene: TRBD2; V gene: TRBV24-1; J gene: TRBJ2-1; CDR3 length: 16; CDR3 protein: CATSDPSGSSYNEQFF; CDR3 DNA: TGTGCCACCAGTGATCCTAGCGGCAGTTCCTACAATGAGCAGTTCTTC
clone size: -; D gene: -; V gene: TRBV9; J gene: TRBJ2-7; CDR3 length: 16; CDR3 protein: CASSGGGGAPVVEQYF; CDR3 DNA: TGTGCCAGCAGCGGGGGGGGGGGGGCGCCGGTTGTAGAGCAGTACTTC
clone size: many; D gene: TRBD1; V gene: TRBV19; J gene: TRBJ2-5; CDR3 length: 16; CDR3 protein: CASSSTLMDRLETQYF; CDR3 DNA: TGTGCCAGTAGTTCTACCTTAATGGACAGGTTAGAGACCCAGTACTTC
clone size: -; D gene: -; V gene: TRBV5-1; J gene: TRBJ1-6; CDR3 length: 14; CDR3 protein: CASSFALGNSPLHF; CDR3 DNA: TGCGCCAGCAGCTTCGCGCTGGGTAATTCACCCCTCCACTTT
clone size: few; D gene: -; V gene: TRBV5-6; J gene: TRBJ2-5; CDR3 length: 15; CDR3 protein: CASSLYRADQETQYF; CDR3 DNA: TGTGCCAGCAGCTTGTACAGGGCCGACCAAGAGACCCAGTACTTC
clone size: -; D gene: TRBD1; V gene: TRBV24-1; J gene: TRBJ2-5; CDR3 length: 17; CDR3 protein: CATSDLTDRGREETQYF; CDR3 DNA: TGTGCCACCAGTGACTTAACGGACAGGGGAAGGGAGGAGACCCAGTACTTC
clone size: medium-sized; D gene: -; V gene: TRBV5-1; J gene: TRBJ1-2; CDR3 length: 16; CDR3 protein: CASRTDQGLGGYGYTF; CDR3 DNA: TGCGCCAGCAGAACCGACCAGGGGCTAGGGGGCTATGGCTACACCTTC
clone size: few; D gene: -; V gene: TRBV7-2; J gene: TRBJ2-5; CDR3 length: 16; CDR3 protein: CASILRTIQGLETQYF; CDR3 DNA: TGTGCCAGCATCCTGAGGACCATCCAAGGATTGGAGACCCAGTACTTC
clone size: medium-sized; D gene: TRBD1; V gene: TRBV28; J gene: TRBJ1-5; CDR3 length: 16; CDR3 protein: CASSLWDRVGNQPQHF; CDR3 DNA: TGTGCCAGCAGTTTATGGGACAGGGTCGGCAATCAGCCCCAGCATTTT
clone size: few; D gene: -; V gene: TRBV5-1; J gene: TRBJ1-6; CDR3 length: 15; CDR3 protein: CASSLSLQGQSPLHF; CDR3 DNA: TGCGCCAGCAGCTTATCGCTACAGGGCCAATCACCCCTCCACTTT
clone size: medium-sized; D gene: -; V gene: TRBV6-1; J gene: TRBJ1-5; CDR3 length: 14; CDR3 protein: CASRKQGSNQPQHF; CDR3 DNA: TGTGCCAGCAGGAAACAGGGAAGCAATCAGCCCCAGCATTTT
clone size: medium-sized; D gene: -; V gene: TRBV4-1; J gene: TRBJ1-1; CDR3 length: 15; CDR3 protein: CASSQVELAGFEAFF; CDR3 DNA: TGCGCCAGCAGCCAAGTCGAATTGGCGGGTTTTGAAGCTTTCTTT
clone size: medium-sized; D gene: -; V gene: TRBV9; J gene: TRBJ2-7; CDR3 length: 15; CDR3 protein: CASSPRGKEGYEQYF; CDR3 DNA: TGTGCCAGCAGCCCGAGGGGGAAAGAGGGCTACGAGCAGTACTTC
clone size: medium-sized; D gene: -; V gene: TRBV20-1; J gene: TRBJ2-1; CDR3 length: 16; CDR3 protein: CSARDSGRPSYNEQFF; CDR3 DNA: TGCAGTGCTAGAGATTCCGGGCGTCCCTCCTACAATGAGCAGTTCTTC
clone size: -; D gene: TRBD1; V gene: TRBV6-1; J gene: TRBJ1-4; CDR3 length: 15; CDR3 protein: CASRGTGTGNEKLFF; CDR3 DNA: TGTGCCAGCAGGGGAACCGGGACAGGCAATGAAAAACTGTTTTTT
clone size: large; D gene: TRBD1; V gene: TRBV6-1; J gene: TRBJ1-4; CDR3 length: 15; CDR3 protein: CASSEQTGSNEKLFF; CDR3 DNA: TGTGCCAGCAGTGAACAGACAGGGTCTAATGAAAAACTGTTTTTT
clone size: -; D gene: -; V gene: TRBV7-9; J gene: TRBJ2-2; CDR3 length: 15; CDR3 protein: CASSVGPRPTGELFF; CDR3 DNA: TGTGCCAGCAGCGTAGGGCCGAGACCCACCGGGGAGCTGTTTTTT
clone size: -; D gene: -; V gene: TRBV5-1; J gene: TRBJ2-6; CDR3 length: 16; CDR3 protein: CARTTGGGSGANVLTF; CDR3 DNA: TGCGCAAGAACCACAGGGGGGGGGTCTGGGGCCAACGTCCTGACTTTC
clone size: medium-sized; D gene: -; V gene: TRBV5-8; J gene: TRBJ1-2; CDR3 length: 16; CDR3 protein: CASSREGRGTNYGYTF; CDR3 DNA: TGTGCCAGCAGCCGGGAGGGCCGGGGAACTAACTATGGCTACACCTTC
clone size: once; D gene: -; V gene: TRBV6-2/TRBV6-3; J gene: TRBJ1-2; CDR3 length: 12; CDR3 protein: CATGSGGWGYTF; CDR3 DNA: TGTGCCACTGGATCGGGGGGCTGGGGCTACACCTTC